Following are 2 T cell receptor beta chains from one sample sequenced in a study of shared clonotypes between healthy human individuals. Only in-frame clones appear in the TCRdb table, and some are missing; sequencing was by immunoSEQ multiplex PCR. The table shows around 2,000,000 clones, with about 95% occurring only once. Naive CD8 cells lacked CD45RO, underwent positive selection for CCR7 and left out terminally differentiated effector memory CD45RA+ cells. Source material: naive CD8+ T cells sorted from blood. The source of these receptors is a man between 18 and 29 years old in good health.

The gene calls are TRBV27 and TRBJ2-5; TRBD2 might be the D (5 bases). The CDR3 is made up of 16 amino acids. Between the trimmed V and J ends, which lost 5 bases and 2 bases, there was a span of 18 bases. CDR1 MNHEY and CDR2 SMNVEV come from the germline V gene (reference sequence). Written as DNA, the CDR3 is TGTGCCAGCAGTCCCTACGAGGGCCATCCTCAAGAGACCCAGTACTTC. It codes for CASSPYEGHPQETQYF.

The genes are TRBV2 and TRBJ1-2; no clear D gene. Germline CDR1 reads SNHLY; CDR2 reads FYNNEI. The V end lost 1 base, the J end lost 3 bases, and 15 bases lay between the germline ends. The CDR3 totals 16 residues. DNA of the CDR3: TGTGCCAGCAGTGAAGAGGTGAAGACACTAGACTATGGCTACACCTTC. Amino acid sequence: CASSEEVKTLDYGYTF.